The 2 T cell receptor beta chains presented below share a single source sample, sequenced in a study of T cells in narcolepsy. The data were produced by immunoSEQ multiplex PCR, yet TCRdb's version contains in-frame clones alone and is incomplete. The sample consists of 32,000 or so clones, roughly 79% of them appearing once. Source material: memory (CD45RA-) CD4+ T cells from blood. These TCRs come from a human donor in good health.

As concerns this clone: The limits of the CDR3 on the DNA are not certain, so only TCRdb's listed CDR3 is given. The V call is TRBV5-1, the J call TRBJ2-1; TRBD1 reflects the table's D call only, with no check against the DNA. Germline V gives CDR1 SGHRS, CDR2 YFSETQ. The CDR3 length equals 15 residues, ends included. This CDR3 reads CASILGQGSYNEQFF.

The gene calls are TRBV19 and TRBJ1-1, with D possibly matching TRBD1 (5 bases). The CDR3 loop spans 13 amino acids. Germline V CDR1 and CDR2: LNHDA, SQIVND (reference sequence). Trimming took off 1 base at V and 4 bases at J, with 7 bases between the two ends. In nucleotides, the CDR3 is TGTGCCAGTAGTATAGGACAGCTCACTGAAGCTTTCTTT. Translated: CASSIGQLTEAFF. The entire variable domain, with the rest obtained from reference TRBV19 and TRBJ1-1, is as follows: DGGITQSPKYLFRKEGQNVTLSCEQNLNHDAMYWYRQDPGQGLRLIYYSQIVNDFQKGDIAEGYSVSREKKESFPLTVTSAQKNPTAFYLCASSIGQLTEAFFGQGTRLTVV.